The 20 T cell receptor beta chains below were found in one sample sequenced in a study of T-cell reconstitution after alpha-beta-depleted transplantation in children. Preparation of the TCRbeta library was carried out with unique molecular identifiers. TCRdb passed the PCR reads through MiXCR, listing each CDR3 protein once. This sample has 170,000 or so distinct CDR3 sequences, with more than 6.5% found just once. The sample was PBMCs from the stem cell graft donor, taken from the stem cell graft. The receptors come from a human donor who donated a stem cell graft to a child with Wiskott-Aldrich syndrome.

The gene calls are TRBV5-1 and TRBJ1-4; 8 bases line up with TRBD1. V lost 5 bases, J lost 3 bases, and 6 bases stayed unmatched. This CDR3 is 15 amino acids long. CDR1 and CDR2 from the germline V gene are SGHRS and YFSETQ. CDR3 in DNA: TGCGCCAGCAGTTCGGACAGGGTTGCTAATGAAAAACTGTTTTTT. Protein sequence: CASSSDRVANEKLFF.

This clonotype has ten or more counts. V usage is TRBV12-3 or TRBV12-4 and J usage is TRBJ2-1, with TRBD1 matching 8 bases. With 5 bases clipped from V and 7 bases from J, the junction kept 4 bases outside the gene matches. The CDR3 consists of 13 residues. CDR3 protein: CASSMQGANEQFF. CDR3 nucleotide sequence: TGTGCCAGCAGTATGCAGGGGGCAAATGAGCAGTTCTTC.

This clonotype was counted between two and nine times. V usage is TRBV5-6 and J usage is TRBJ2-3; the D gene is possibly TRBD2 (6 bases). Germline V gene lookup returns CDR1 SGHDT and CDR2 YYEEEE. CDR3 length: 12 amino acids. V was pared by 3 bases and J by 10 bases, with 12 bases between. The CDR3 here is CASSWDSGAQYF. CDR3 bases: TGTGCCAGCAGCTGGGACTCCGGGGCGCAGTATTTT.

The rearrangement uses TRBV11-2 and TRBJ2-5; the D is unclear. V was clipped by 1 base and J by 7 bases, with 10 bases between them. This CDR3 contains 13 residues. Germline lookup yields CDR1 SGHAT and CDR2 FQNNGV. The CDR3 coding sequence is TGTGCCAGCAGCTTAGCCCCCCAGCGGACCCAGTACTTC. This codes for CASSLAPQRTQYF.

In this sample, this clonotype turned up many times. The chain combines TRBV6-5 with TRBJ1-1; TRBD1 matches at 7 bases. The CDR3 has 13 residues. Trimming removed 5 bases from V and 11 bases from J; junction bases left unmatched: 11. From germline, CDR1 is MNHEY and CDR2 SVGAGI. The DNA of the CDR3 is TGTGCCAGCAGTCCCGGAGAGGGGGCAGGGGCTTTCTTT. Its translation: CASSPGEGAGAFF.

This clonotype appeared many times. V is TRBV6-1 and J is TRBJ2-2; no clear D gene. Per the germline V gene, CDR1 is MNHNS and CDR2 is SASEGT. V was clipped by 10 bases and J by 1 base, with 7 bases between them. The CDR3 covers 12 residues. CDR3 amino acids: CATNGNTGELFF. In DNA, the CDR3 is TGTGCCACTAATGGGAACACCGGGGAGCTGTTTTTT.

This clonotype was seen ten or more times. CDR3 DNA: TGTGCCAGCAGTGGGTCGGCAGGGAGGACCTACGAGCAGTACTTC. Translating it yields CASSGSAGRTYEQYF. J is TRBJ2-7 and V is TRBV2; maybe TRBD2 (6 bases). Germline V gene data show CDR1 as SNHLY and CDR2 as FYNNEI. V dropped 4 bases and J dropped 2 bases, with 15 bases sitting between them. This CDR3 contains 15 residues.

This clonotype appeared many times. The chain carries TRBV10-3 and TRBJ1-6, with TRBD1 identical over 7 bases. The V segment lost 10 bases and the J segment 7 bases; nucleotides outside the gene matches: 10. Germline V CDR1 and CDR2: ENHRY, SYGVKD. The CDR3 spans 14 residues. This CDR3 reads CATHRDSKNSPLHF. The CDR3 region has the DNA TGTGCCACCCATCGGGACAGCAAAAATTCACCCCTCCACTTT.

The chain carries TRBV27 and TRBJ2-5; 8 nucleotides agree with TRBD1. The CDR3 has 16 amino acids. The germline CDR1 and CDR2 sequences are MNHEY and SMNVEV (reference sequence). The V gene end was trimmed by 4 bases and the J gene end by 5 bases; junction bases not matched to a gene: 12. CDR3 sequence: CASSSGTGGFRETQYF. The CDR3 nucleotides read TGTGCCAGCAGTTCCGGGACAGGAGGATTCAGGGAGACCCAGTACTTC.

This clonotype has ten or more counts. The chain employs TRBV6-5 and TRBJ2-2; the D is unclear. V was cut by 8 bases and J by 0 bases, with 10 bases left in between. The CDR3 runs 14 residues. Germline CDR1 and CDR2: MNHEY and SVGAGI. As DNA, the CDR3 is TGTGCCAGCCGAATATTCACGAACACCGGGGAGCTGTTTTTT. As protein: CASRIFTNTGELFF.

This clonotype was counted ten times or more. J is TRBJ2-5 and V is TRBV21-1; the D call in the table, TRBD2, was not verified against the DNA. TRBV21-1 is tagged as a pseudogene. This CDR3 comprises 17 residues. The CDR3 DNA reads TGTGCCAGCAGCAAAGCTTGGGGGCTAGCGGGAAAAGAGACCCAGTACTTC. It translates to CASSKAWGLAGKETQYF.

This clonotype has ten or more counts. The V gene is TRBV6-5, the J gene TRBJ2-7, with TRBD1 identical over 10 bases. V lost 2 bases to trimming and J lost 4 bases; unmatched junction nucleotides: 5. The CDR3 runs to 15 residues. Germline V CDR1 and CDR2: MNHEY, SVGAGI. In nucleotides, the CDR3 is TGTGCCAGCAGTTACAGGGACAGGGGTGTATACGAGCAGTACTTC. Protein: CASSYRDRGVYEQYF.

V usage is TRBV5-6 and J usage is TRBJ2-5, with D hard to call. V was pared by 4 bases and J by 2 bases, with 12 bases between. CDR1 and CDR2 (germline): SGHDT, YYEEEE. The CDR3 consists of 14 residues. CDR3 region: CASSHWIEQETQYF. CDR3 in DNA: TGTGCCAGCAGCCACTGGATTGAACAAGAGACCCAGTACTTC. Looking up the rest from reference TRBV5-6 and TRBJ2-5 gives the full variable domain: DAGVTQSPTHLIKTRGQQVTLRCSPKSGHDTVSWYQQALGQGPQFIFQYYEEEERQRGNFPDRFSGHQFPNYSSELNVNALLLGDSALYLCASSHWIEQETQYFGPGTRLLVL.

At least ten counts were recorded for this clonotype. The genes are TRBV20-1 and TRBJ2-7; either TRBD1 or TRBD2 may supply D (10 bases each). Germline V CDR1 and CDR2: DFQATT, SNEGSKA (reference sequence). The CDR3 length is 18 residues. Trimming pared 3 bases from V and 6 bases from J, leaving 30 bases between. CDR3 in DNA: TGCAGTGCTAGCCCTTTGACAGGGGGCTTAGCGGGAGGTAGCGAGCAGTACTTC. This codes for CSASPLTGGLAGGSEQYF.

This clonotype was counted a few times. The rearrangement uses TRBV7-2 and TRBJ2-1; weak D call: TRBD1 (5 bases). The germline CDR1 and CDR2 sequences are SGHTA and FQGNSA. Between the trimmed V and J ends, which lost 1 base and 5 bases, there was a span of 12 bases. This CDR3 has 15 amino acids. CDR3 residues: CASSLVGLGDNEQFF. DNA of the CDR3: TGTGCCAGCAGCTTAGTGGGGCTAGGCGACAATGAGCAGTTCTTC. Looking up the rest from reference TRBV7-2 and TRBJ2-1 gives the full variable domain: GAGVSQSPSNKVTEKGKDVELRCDPISGHTALYWYRQSLGQGLEFLIYFQGNSAPDKSGLPSDRFSAERTGGSVSTLTIQRTQQEDSAVYLCASSLVGLGDNEQFFGPGTRLTVL.

J is TRBJ2-5 and V is TRBV20-1, with TRBD2 identical over 9 bases. V shed 4 bases and J 5 bases; nucleotides not matched to a gene: 14. The CDR3 consists of 16 residues. Germline-derived CDR1 and CDR2 are DFQATT and SNEGSKA (reference sequence). In DNA form, the CDR3 reads TGCAGTGCTACCATTTTTGCGGGAGGGCCGGAGGAGACCCAGTACTTC. Its protein is CSATIFAGGPEETQYF.

Many counts were recorded for this clonotype. This chain connects TRBV29-1 to TRBJ1-4, with 9 positions matching TRBD1. With 5 bases clipped from V and 5 bases from J, the junction kept 3 bases outside the gene matches. The germline CDR1 and CDR2 sequences are SQVTM and ANQGSEA. This CDR3 has 13 residues. CDR3 in amino acids: CSVFGTGNEKLFF. The CDR3 nucleotides are TGCAGCGTTTTCGGGACAGGGAATGAAAAACTGTTTTTT.

This clonotype has more than one count but fewer than ten. The genes are TRBV28 and TRBJ2-7; perhaps TRBD1 as D (6 bases). Germline CDR1 and CDR2: MDHEN and SYDVKM. V was trimmed by 6 bases and J by 0 bases, leaving 12 bases between them. This CDR3 has 14 amino acids. For the CDR3, the DNA is TGTGCCAGCAGGGGGCAGGGGAACTCCTACGAGCAGTACTTC. Protein: CASRGQGNSYEQYF.

This clonotype was detected ten times or more. This chain uses TRBV12-3 or TRBV12-4 with TRBJ2-7, with TRBD2 as a possible D gene (6 bases). V lost 1 base and J 1 base, leaving 11 bases between the germline ends. The CDR3 length is 15 residues. The CDR3 is CASSLEGLASYEQYF. The CDR3 DNA sequence: TGTGCCAGCAGTTTAGAGGGTCTAGCGTCCTACGAGCAGTACTTC.

This clonotype was detected many times. The chain uses TRBV24-1 and TRBJ2-1; tentative D call: TRBD2 (5 bases). The V gene's germline CDR1 is KGHDR and CDR2 SFDVKD. The CDR3 sequence is 15 residues long. Trimming left V 7 bases short and J 4 bases short, with 16 bases between. As DNA, the CDR3 is TGTGCCACCAGAAGTGGACTCGATACGTACAATGAGCAGTTCTTC. Translating gives CATRSGLDTYNEQFF.